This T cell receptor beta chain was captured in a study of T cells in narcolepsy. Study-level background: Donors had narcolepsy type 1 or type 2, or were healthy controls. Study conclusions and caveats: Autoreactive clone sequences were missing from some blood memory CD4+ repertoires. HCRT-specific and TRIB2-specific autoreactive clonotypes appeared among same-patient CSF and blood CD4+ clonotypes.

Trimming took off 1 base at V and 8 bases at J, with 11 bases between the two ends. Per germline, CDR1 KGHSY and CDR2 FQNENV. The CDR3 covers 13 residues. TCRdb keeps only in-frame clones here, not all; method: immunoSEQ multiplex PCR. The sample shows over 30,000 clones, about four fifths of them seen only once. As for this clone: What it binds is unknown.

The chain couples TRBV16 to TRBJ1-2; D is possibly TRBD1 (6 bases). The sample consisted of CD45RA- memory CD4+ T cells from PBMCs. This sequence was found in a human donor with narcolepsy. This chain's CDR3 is CASSQFGGRGYTF. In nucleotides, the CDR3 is TGTGCCAGCAGCCAATTTGGGGGCCGCGGCTACACCTTC.